This TCR beta chain was sequenced in a study of blood T cell repertoires in COVID-19. The V and J ends lost 0 bases and 5 bases, in that order; junction bases with no gene match: 8. The CDR3 covers 17 residues. Germline V gene data show CDR1 as GTSNPN and CDR2 as SVGIG (reference sequence). Original processing notes: Estimation of nucleated cell counts relied on the amplification of reference gene primers. The method was immunoSEQ multiplex PCR; TCRdb's version includes in-frame clones alone and lacks a portion of them. D and trimming come from the DNA, and the V and J calls and clone size come from that table. The sample has fewer than 300,000 clones, 70% to 80% seen once.

This chain uses TRBV30 with TRBJ2-1, with TRBD2 identical over 12 bases. This TCR derives from a woman aged 80 or over with acute or convalescent COVID-19. Sequences were obtained from peripheral blood. In DNA, the CDR3 is TGTGCCTGGAGTGTGGGGGCTAGCGGGAGGGTGAACAATGAGCAGTTCTTC. Protein product: CAWSVGASGRVNNEQFF.